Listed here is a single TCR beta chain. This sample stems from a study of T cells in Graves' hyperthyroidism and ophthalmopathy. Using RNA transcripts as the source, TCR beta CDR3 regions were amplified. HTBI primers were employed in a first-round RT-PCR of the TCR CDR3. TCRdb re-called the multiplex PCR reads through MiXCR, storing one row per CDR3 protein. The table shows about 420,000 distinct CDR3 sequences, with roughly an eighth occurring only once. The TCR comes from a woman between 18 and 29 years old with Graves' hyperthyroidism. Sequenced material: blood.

The CDR3 sequence: CASSQESASVFRGGSPLHF. CDR3 nucleotides: TGCGCCAGCAGCCAAGAGTCGGCCAGCGTGTTTCGAGGAGGATCACCCCTCCACTTT. This rearrangement joins TRBV4-3 to TRBJ1-6; D uncertain. The CDR3 covers 19 residues. Germline V gene sequence: CDR1 LGHNA, CDR2 YSLEER. V was trimmed by 0 bases and J by 10 bases, leaving 25 bases between them.